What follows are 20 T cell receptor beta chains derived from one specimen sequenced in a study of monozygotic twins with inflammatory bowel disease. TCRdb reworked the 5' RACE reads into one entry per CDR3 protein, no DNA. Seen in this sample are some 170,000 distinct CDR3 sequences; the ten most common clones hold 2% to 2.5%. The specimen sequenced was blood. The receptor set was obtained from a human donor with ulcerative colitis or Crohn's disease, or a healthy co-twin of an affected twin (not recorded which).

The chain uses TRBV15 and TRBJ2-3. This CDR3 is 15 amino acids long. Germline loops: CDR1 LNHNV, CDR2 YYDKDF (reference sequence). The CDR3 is CATSRDTLSTDTQYF.

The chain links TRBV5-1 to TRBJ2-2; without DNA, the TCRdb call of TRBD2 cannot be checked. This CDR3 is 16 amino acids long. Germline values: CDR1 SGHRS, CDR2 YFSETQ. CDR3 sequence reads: CASSFRLAGGPVELFF. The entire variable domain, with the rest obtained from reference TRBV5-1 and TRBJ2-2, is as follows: KAGVTQTPRYLIKTRGQQVTLSCSPISGHRSVSWYQQTPGQGLQFLFEYFSETQRNKGNFPGRFSGRQFSNSRSEMNVSTLELGDSALYLCASSFRLAGGPVELFFGEGSRLTVL.

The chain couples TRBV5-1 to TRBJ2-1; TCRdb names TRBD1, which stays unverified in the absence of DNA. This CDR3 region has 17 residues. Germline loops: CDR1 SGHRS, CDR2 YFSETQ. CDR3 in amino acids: CASSSGSGRGEYNEQFF.

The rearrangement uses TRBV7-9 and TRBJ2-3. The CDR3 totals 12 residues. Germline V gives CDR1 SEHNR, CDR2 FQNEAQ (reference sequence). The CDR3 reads CASSLDGDTQYF.

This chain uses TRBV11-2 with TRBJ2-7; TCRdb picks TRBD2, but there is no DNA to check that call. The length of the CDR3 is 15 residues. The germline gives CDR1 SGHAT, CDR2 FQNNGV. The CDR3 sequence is CASSLDSSGVYEQYF.

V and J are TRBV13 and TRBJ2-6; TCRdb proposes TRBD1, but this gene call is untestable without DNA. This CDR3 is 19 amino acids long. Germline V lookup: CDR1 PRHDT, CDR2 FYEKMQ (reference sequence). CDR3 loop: CASSLVRDRAISGANVLTF. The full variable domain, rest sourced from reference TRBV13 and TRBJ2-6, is AAGVIQSPRHLIKEKRETATLKCYPIPRHDTVYWYQQGPGQDPQFLISFYEKMQSDKGSIPDRFSAQQFSDYHSELNMSSLELGDSALYFCASSLVRDRAISGANVLTFGAGSRLTVL.

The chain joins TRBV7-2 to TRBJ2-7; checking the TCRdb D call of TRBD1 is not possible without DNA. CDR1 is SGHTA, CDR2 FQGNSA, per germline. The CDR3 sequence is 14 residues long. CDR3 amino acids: CASSSPARSYEQYF.

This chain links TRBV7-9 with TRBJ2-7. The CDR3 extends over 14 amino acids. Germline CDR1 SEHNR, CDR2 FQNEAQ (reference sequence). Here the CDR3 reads CASSFRDQAYEQYF.

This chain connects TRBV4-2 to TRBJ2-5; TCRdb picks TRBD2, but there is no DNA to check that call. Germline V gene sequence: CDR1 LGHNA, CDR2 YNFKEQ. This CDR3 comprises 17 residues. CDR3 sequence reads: CASSQDGASGTRETQYF.

CDR3 region: CASSLVTTEETQYF. This rearrangement joins TRBV7-8 to TRBJ2-5. CDR1 SGHVS and CDR2 FQNEAQ come from the germline V gene. The CDR3 loop spans 14 amino acids.

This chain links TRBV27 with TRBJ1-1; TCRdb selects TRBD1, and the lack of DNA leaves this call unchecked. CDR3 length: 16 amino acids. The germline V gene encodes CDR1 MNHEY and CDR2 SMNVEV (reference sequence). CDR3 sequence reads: CASSLGDRDPTSEAFF.

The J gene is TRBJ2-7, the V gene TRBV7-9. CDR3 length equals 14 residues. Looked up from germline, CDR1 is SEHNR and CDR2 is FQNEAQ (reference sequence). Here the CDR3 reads CASSSLVASYEQYF.

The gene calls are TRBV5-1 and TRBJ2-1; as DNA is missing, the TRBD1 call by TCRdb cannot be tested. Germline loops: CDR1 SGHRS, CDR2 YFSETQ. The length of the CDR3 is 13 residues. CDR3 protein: CASSLNFAGQGFF.

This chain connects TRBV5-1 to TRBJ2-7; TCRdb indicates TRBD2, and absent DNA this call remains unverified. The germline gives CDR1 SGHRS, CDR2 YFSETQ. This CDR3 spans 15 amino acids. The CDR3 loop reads CASSLDSGNVYEQYF.

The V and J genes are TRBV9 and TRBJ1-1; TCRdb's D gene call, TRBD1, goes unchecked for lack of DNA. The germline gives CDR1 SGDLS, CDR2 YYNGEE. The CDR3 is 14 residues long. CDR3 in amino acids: CASSLGHTNTEAFF.

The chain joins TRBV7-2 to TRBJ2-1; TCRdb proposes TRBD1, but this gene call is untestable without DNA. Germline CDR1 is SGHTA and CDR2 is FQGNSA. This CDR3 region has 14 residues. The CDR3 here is CASSKDRGGYEQFF.

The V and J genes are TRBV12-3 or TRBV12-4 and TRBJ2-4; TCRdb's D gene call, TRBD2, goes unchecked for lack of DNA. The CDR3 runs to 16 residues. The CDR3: CASSLRDSLAKNIQYF.

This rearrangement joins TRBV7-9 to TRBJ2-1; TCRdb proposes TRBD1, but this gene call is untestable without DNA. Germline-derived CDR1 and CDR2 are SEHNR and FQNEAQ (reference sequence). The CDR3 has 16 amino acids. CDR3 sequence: CASSELDRVSYNEQFF.

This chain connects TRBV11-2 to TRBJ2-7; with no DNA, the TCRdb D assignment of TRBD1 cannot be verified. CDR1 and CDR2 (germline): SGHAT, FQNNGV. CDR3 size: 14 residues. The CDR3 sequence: CASRKGQGFYEQYF.

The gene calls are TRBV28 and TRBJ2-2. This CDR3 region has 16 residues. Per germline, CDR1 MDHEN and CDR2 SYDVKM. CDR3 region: CASSPNRGSNTGELFF. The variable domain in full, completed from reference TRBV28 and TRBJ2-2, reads DVKVTQSSRYLVKRTGEKVFLECVQDMDHENMFWYRQDPGLGLRLIYFSYDVKMKEKGDIPEGYSVSREKKERFSLILESASTNQTSMYLCASSPNRGSNTGELFFGEGSRLTVL.